The next 29 T cell receptor beta chains were all read from a single sample in a study of lymphopenia after photon versus proton radiotherapy. The assay was immunoSEQ multiplex PCR, and TCRdb's table has in-frame clones only and misses some. Of under 20,000 clones listed, around nine tenths are singletons. This specimen consisted of peripheral blood, obtained from a patient treated with photon-based radiotherapy. The receptors shown here come from a man between 60 and 75 years old with pancreatic cancer.

The chain joins TRBV7-2 to TRBJ1-2; D may be TRBD1 (6 bases). Germline values: CDR1 SGHTA, CDR2 FQGNSA. Between the trimmed V and J ends, which lost 4 bases and 0 bases, there was a span of 12 bases. The CDR3 consists of 15 residues. The CDR3, as DNA: TGTGCCAGCAGCTCACAGGGTCTATCTAACTATGGCTACACCTTC. Its protein is CASSSQGLSNYGYTF. Complete variable domain (other parts from reference TRBV7-2 and TRBJ1-2): GAGVSQSPSNKVTEKGKDVELRCDPISGHTALYWYRQSLGQGLEFLIYFQGNSAPDKSGLPSDRFSAERTGGSVSTLTIQRTQQEDSAVYLCASSSQGLSNYGYTFGSGTRLTVV.

The chain recombines TRBV2 with TRBJ1-1; D remains ambiguous. Germline V gene lookup returns CDR1 SNHLY and CDR2 FYNNEI. The V gene lost 2 bases and the J gene lost 2 bases, with 9 bases spanning the gap. The CDR3 sequence is 14 residues long. The CDR3 coding sequence is TGTGCCAGCAGTGAATTTGCCCTAAACACTGAAGCTTTCTTT. Protein product: CASSEFALNTEAFF.

The chain carries TRBV21-1 and TRBJ2-5; the table's D gene call, TRBD1, was not cross checked with the DNA. TRBV21-1 is deemed a pseudogene. This CDR3 has 15 amino acids. CDR3 in amino acids: CASSKGKGAQETQYF. CDR3 nucleotide sequence: TGTGCCAGCAGCAAAGGGAAGGGGGCTCAAGAGACCCAGTACTTC.

The V gene is TRBV6-5, the J gene TRBJ2-7; 7 nucleotides agree with TRBD2. The germline V gene encodes CDR1 MNHEY and CDR2 SVGAGI. This CDR3 is 14 amino acids long. The V segment lost 4 bases and the J segment 2 bases; nucleotides outside the gene matches: 5. CDR3 in amino acids: CASSFDRGAYEQYF. CDR3 bases: TGTGCCAGCAGTTTCGACCGGGGGGCCTACGAGCAGTACTTC.

DNA for the CDR3: TGTGCCAGCAGCCCATTCGGAGTCCAAGAGACCCAGTACTTC. It specifies CASSPFGVQETQYF. The chain combines TRBV5-5 with TRBJ2-5; no clear D gene. Trimming left V 4 bases short and J 1 base short, with 11 bases between. The CDR3 has 14 amino acids. Germline CDR1 and CDR2: SGHKS and YYEKEE (reference sequence). The variable domain in full, with the rest retrieved from reference TRBV5-5 and TRBJ2-5, is DAGVTQSPTHLIKTRGQQVTLRCSPISGHKSVSWYQQVLGQGPQFIFQYYEKEERGRGNFPDRFSARQFPNYSSELNVNALLLGDSALYLCASSPFGVQETQYFGPGTRLLVL.

The J gene is TRBJ1-1, the V gene TRBV11-3; the D is unclear. This CDR3 contains 12 residues. Germline assignment: CDR1 SGHNT and CDR2 YENEEA. Trimming removed 4 bases at V and 2 bases at J, with 5 bases between. This CDR3 is CASSSRNTEAFF. The CDR3 DNA is TGTGCCAGCAGCTCACGCAACACTGAAGCTTTCTTT.

The chain recombines TRBV10-1 with TRBJ2-3; TRBD2 aligns across 8 bases. The V gene's germline CDR1 is WNHNN and CDR2 SYGVQD (reference sequence). Trimming at V came to 5 bases and at J to 1 base, leaving 14 bases not matched to a gene. This CDR3 is 18 amino acids long. Written as DNA, the CDR3 is TGCGCCAGCAGTCCCCGGGGTAAGCGGGGGTTACGCACAGATACGCAGTATTTT. Translating it yields CASSPRGKRGLRTDTQYF.

The chain carries TRBV7-2 and TRBJ2-7, with D possibly being TRBD2 (7 bases). The V gene lost 0 bases and the J gene lost 3 bases, with 12 bases spanning the gap. There are 15 residues in the CDR3. Germline V gene data show CDR1 as SGHTA and CDR2 as FQGNSA. This chain's CDR3 is CASSLAPGGNYEQYF. In nucleotides, the CDR3 is TGTGCCAGCAGCTTAGCTCCGGGGGGCAACTACGAGCAGTACTTC. The whole variable domain, remainder taken from reference TRBV7-2 and TRBJ2-7, is GAGVSQSPSNKVTEKGKDVELRCDPISGHTALYWYRQSLGQGLEFLIYFQGNSAPDKSGLPSDRFSAERTGGSVSTLTIQRTQQEDSAVYLCASSLAPGGNYEQYFGPGTRLTVT.

The V call is TRBV29-1, the J call TRBJ1-2; D remains unclear. Germline CDR1 and CDR2: SQVTM and ANQGSEA. The length of the CDR3 is 14 residues. The ends were cut back, 4 bases at V and 5 bases at J, with 17 bases in the middle. The CDR3 nucleotides read TGCAGCGTTGTTTTGAAGTCCCGTGGGTATGGCTACACCTTC. It yields the protein CSVVLKSRGYGYTF.

This chain links TRBV7-3 with TRBJ2-3; TRBD1 matches at 8 bases. CDR3 length: 14 amino acids. CDR1 is SGHTA, CDR2 FQGTGA, per germline. The V gene end was trimmed by 5 bases and the J gene end by 4 bases; junction bases not matched to a gene: 5. CDR3 region: CASSHPDRADTQYF. The CDR3 region has the DNA TGTGCCAGCAGCCACCCGGACAGGGCAGATACGCAGTATTTT.

This clone was picked up one time. The chain combines TRBV18 with TRBJ1-5; 8 nucleotides line up with TRBD1. The junction had 11 bases not matched to a gene; V was cut back by 6 bases and J by 4 bases. CDR3 length: 16 amino acids. Germline lookup yields CDR1 KGHSH and CDR2 LQKENI. CDR3 bases: TGTGCCAGCTCTCCAGGGCAGGGGGCCGGGAATCAGCCCCAGCATTTT. This codes for CASSPGQGAGNQPQHF.

V usage is TRBV11-2 and J usage is TRBJ1-3, with D tentatively TRBD1 (5 bases). The V end lost 0 bases, the J end lost 3 bases, and 9 bases lay between the germline ends. CDR1 SGHAT and CDR2 FQNNGV come from the germline V gene. CDR3 length: 15 amino acids. The CDR3 coding sequence is TGTGCCAGCAGCTTAGATATAACAGGTGGAAACACCATATATTTT. Translated, it gives CASSLDITGGNTIYF. The entire variable domain, with the rest obtained from reference TRBV11-2 and TRBJ1-3, is as follows: EAGVAQSPRYKIIEKRQSVAFWCNPISGHATLYWYQQILGQGPKLLIQFQNNGVVDDSQLPKDRFSAERLKGVDSTLKIQPAKLEDSAVYLCASSLDITGGNTIYFGEGSWLTVV.

There are a few counts of this clone. This chain connects TRBV5-1 to TRBJ2-7, with 7 bases fitting TRBD1. The length of the CDR3 is 14 residues. V dropped 4 bases and J dropped 3; count of bases not matched to a gene: 7. Germline V gene data show CDR1 as SGHRS and CDR2 as YFSETQ. CDR3 region: CASSRGQSHYEQYF. The CDR3 DNA reads TGCGCCAGCAGCCGGGGACAGTCTCACTACGAGCAGTACTTC.

The chain couples TRBV7-2 to TRBJ2-7; TRBD1 matches 9 bases. J gave up 6 bases and V 5 bases, and 8 bases lay outside the gene matches. CDR1 is SGHTA, CDR2 FQGNSA, per germline. There are 14 residues in the CDR3. The CDR3 reads CASSTDRGLFEQYF. CDR3 bases: TGTGCCAGCAGCACGGACAGGGGTTTATTCGAGCAGTACTTC. The variable domain in full, completed from reference TRBV7-2 and TRBJ2-7, reads GAGVSQSPSNKVTEKGKDVELRCDPISGHTALYWYRQSLGQGLEFLIYFQGNSAPDKSGLPSDRFSAERTGGSVSTLTIQRTQQEDSAVYLCASSTDRGLFEQYFGPGTRLTVT.

The chain links TRBV7-9 to TRBJ1-2; no definite D call. The CDR3 covers 13 residues. Germline CDR1 SEHNR, CDR2 FQNEAQ (reference sequence). V lost 9 bases and J 4 bases, leaving 15 bases between the germline ends. CDR3 amino acids: CASSVSLLYGYTF. DNA of the CDR3: TGTGCCAGTTCTGTTAGCCTACTCTATGGCTACACCTTC.

This clone occurred once. The chain links TRBV9 to TRBJ2-2, with 7 bases lining up with TRBD2. From germline, CDR1 is SGDLS and CDR2 YYNGEE. CDR3 length: 17 residues. Trimming at V came to 4 bases and at J to 3 bases, leaving 12 bases not matched to a gene. CDR3 sequence reads: CASSPYVLATYTGELFF. CDR3 DNA: TGTGCCAGCAGCCCCTACGTACTAGCGACGTACACCGGGGAGCTGTTTTTT.

The chain carries TRBV18 and TRBJ1-1, with 7 bases that match TRBD1. Trimming at V came to 3 bases and at J to 8 bases, leaving 6 bases not matched to a gene. The CDR3 covers 13 residues. Germline CDR1 is KGHSH and CDR2 is LQKENI. The CDR3 is CASSPGTVMEAFF. DNA of the CDR3: TGTGCCAGCTCACCGGGGACAGTGATGGAAGCTTTCTTT.

The chain has TRBV9 and TRBJ2-2; 8 bases align to TRBD1. Trimming removed 3 bases from V and 7 bases from J; junction bases left unmatched: 5. Germline loops: CDR1 SGDLS, CDR2 YYNGEE. This CDR3 is 14 amino acids long. This CDR3 is CASSGTGMFGELFF. The CDR3 DNA is TGTGCCAGCAGCGGGACAGGGATGTTCGGGGAGCTGTTTTTT.

This chain uses TRBV7-9 with TRBJ2-7; D remains ambiguous. CDR1 is SEHNR, CDR2 FQNEAQ, per germline (reference sequence). V lost 3 bases and J 3 bases, leaving 21 bases between the germline ends. CDR3 size: 17 residues. CDR3 DNA: TGTGCCAGCAGCTTGGCCTCAACCGACATTTACTACTACGAGCAGTACTTC. Protein product: CASSLASTDIYYYEQYF.

The chain carries TRBV19 and TRBJ2-1, with 8 bases that match TRBD2. The ends lost 4 bases at V and 2 bases at J; junction bases unmatched: 4. CDR1 and CDR2 (germline): LNHDA, SQIVND (reference sequence). The CDR3 is 15 amino acids. The CDR3 DNA is TGTGCCAGTAGTACTACGACTAGCGCCTACAATGAGCAGTTCTTC. Its protein is CASSTTTSAYNEQFF.

This chain links TRBV6-5 with TRBJ2-1; 8 positions agree with TRBD1. Trimming cost V 6 bases and J 6 bases; bases outside gene matches: 10. Germline loops: CDR1 MNHEY, CDR2 SVGAGI. The CDR3 consists of 15 residues. The CDR3 DNA reads as TGTGCCAGCAGCCCGGAGGGACAGGTGTCCAATGAGCAGTTCTTC. It specifies CASSPEGQVSNEQFF.

The V and J genes are TRBV14 and TRBJ1-2; 7 positions match TRBD1. The V gene's germline CDR1 is SGHDN and CDR2 FVKESK. This CDR3 region has 15 residues. V trimming: 3 bases; J trimming: 2 bases; junction bases outside the gene matches: 6. The CDR3 loop is CASSHWQGGNYGYTF. As DNA, the CDR3 is TGTGCCAGCAGCCATTGGCAGGGGGGCAACTATGGCTACACCTTC. Based on the CDR3 plus reference TRBV14 and TRBJ1-2, the full variable domain is EAGVTQFPSHSVIEKGQTVTLRCDPISGHDNLYWYRRVMGKEIKFLLHFVKESKQDESGMPNNRFLAERTGGTYSTLKVQPAELEDSGVYFCASSHWQGGNYGYTFGSGTRLTVV.

This sequence joins TRBV19 and TRBJ1-5; D perhaps matches TRBD1 (5 bases). The CDR3 runs 15 residues. The germline gives CDR1 LNHDA, CDR2 SQIVND (reference sequence). The V end was cut by 5 bases, the J end by 4 bases, with 15 bases between. CDR3 DNA: TGTGCCAGTAGTCTGTGGGGGAGAGGTAATCAGCCCCAGCATTTT. Amino acids: CASSLWGRGNQPQHF.

The chain recombines TRBV7-2 with TRBJ2-7; 9 nucleotides line up with TRBD1. The CDR3 runs 14 residues. V was pared by 4 bases and J by 3 bases, with 4 bases of the junction left unmatched. In germline, CDR1 is SGHTA, CDR2 FQGNSA. The CDR3 bases are TGTGCCAGCAGCTCCGGGACAGGGTTCTACGAGCAGTACTTC. Protein: CASSSGTGFYEQYF.

The chain uses TRBV14 and TRBJ2-1; TRBD2 aligns across 9 bases. In germline, CDR1 is SGHDN, CDR2 FVKESK. V was pared by 6 bases and J by 5 bases, with 2 bases of the junction left unmatched. This CDR3 has 13 residues. CDR3 residues: CASRSGGNNEQFF. For the CDR3, the DNA is TGTGCCAGCAGGAGCGGGGGGAACAATGAGCAGTTCTTC. The full variable domain, completed using reference TRBV14 and TRBJ2-1, is EAGVTQFPSHSVIEKGQTVTLRCDPISGHDNLYWYRRVMGKEIKFLLHFVKESKQDESGMPNNRFLAERTGGTYSTLKVQPAELEDSGVYFCASRSGGNNEQFFGPGTRLTVL.

The CDR3 sequence: CASSSRDHNEQFF. The DNA of the CDR3 is TGCGCCAGCAGCTCCCGGGACCACAATGAGCAGTTCTTC. The chain carries TRBV4-1 and TRBJ2-1; either TRBD1 or TRBD2 may fit D (5 bases each). CDR3 length: 13 amino acids. Germline CDR1 reads MGHRA; CDR2 reads YSYEKL. V shed 5 bases and J shed 5 bases, with 10 bases lying between them.

This clone was seen once. The V call is TRBV10-3, the J call TRBJ2-3, with D perhaps matching TRBD2 (6 bases). Trimming pared 2 bases from V and 0 bases from J, leaving 18 bases between. Per the germline V gene, CDR1 is ENHRY and CDR2 is SYGVKD. The CDR3 loop spans 18 amino acids. CDR3 loop: CAISEPSLSGSSTDTQYF. CDR3 DNA sequence: TGTGCCATCAGTGAGCCCTCGCTTAGCGGATCTAGCACAGATACGCAGTATTTT.

The genes are TRBV7-6 and TRBJ2-7; no reliable D call. In germline, CDR1 is SGHVS, CDR2 FNYEAQ. Trimming shortened V by 1 base and J by 6 bases, and 13 bases separated the two germline ends. The CDR3 covers 14 residues. The CDR3 is CASSLVSQSSEQYF. DNA for the CDR3: TGTGCCAGCAGCTTAGTTTCCCAGAGCAGCGAGCAGTACTTC.

The V call is TRBV28, the J call TRBJ2-7, with 12 positions matching TRBD2. Losses at the gene ends were 5 bases for V and 0 bases for J; bases not matched to a gene: 11. Germline V gene data show CDR1 as MDHEN and CDR2 as SYDVKM. The CDR3 consists of 18 residues. This CDR3 reads CASSTPATSGGLSYEQYF. DNA for the CDR3: TGTGCCAGCAGTACTCCCGCGACTAGCGGGGGTCTCTCCTACGAGCAGTACTTC.